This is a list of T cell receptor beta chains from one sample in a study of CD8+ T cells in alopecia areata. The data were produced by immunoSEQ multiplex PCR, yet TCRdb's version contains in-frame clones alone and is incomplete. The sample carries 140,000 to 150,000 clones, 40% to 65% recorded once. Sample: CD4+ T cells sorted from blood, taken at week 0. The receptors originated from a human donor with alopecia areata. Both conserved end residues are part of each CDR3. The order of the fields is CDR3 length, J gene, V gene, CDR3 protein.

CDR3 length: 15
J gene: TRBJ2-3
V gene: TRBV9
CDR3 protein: CASSVGSGRTDTQYF

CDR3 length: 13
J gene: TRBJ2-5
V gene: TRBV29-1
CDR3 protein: CSATHVRRETQYF

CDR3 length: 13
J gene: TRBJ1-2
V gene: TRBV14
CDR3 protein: CASSQVIRDGYTF

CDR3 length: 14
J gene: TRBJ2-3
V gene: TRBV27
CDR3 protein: CASSLETSEDTQYF

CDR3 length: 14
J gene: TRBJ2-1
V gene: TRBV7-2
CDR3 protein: CASNLGVSYNEQFF

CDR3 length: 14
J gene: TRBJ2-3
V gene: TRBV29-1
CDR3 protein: CSVERDSVTDTQYF

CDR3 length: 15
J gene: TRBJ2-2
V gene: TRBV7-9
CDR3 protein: CASSLGTVNTGELFF

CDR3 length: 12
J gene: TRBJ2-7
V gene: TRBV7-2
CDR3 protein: CASSGSSYEQYF

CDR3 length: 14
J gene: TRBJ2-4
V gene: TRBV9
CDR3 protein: CASSAGAAKNIQYF

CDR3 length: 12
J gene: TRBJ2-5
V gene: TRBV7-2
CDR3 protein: CASSTERGVQYF

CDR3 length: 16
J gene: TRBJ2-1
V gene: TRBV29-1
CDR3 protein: CSVGEGGLLIPNEQFF

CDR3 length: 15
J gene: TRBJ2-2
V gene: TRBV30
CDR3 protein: CACKTSATNTGELFF

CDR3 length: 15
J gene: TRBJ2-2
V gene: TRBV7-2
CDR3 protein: CASRIGGQYTGELFF

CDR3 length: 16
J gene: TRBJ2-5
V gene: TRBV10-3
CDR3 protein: CAIRLANQGGAETQYF

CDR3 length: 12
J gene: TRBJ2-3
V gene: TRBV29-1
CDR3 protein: CSVLGDVRSQYF

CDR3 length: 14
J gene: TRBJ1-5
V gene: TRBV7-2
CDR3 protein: CASSQRVGNQPQHF

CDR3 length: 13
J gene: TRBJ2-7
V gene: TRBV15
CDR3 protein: CATSRDRNYEQYF

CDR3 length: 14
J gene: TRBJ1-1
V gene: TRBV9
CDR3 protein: CASSGTGLNTEAFF

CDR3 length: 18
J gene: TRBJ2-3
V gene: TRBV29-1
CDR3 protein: CSVGRRLAGGVSTDTQYF

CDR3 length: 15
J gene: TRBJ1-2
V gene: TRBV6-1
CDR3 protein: CASSEKLSAFYGYTF

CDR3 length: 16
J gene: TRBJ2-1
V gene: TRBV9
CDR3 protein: CASSVVAGEGHNEQFF

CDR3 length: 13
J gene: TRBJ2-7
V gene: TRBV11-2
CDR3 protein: CASSLRQPTEQYF

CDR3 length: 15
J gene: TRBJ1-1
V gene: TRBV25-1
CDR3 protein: CASSETGGMNTEAFF

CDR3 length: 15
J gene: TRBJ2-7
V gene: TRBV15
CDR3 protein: CATSRDGSRAYEQYF

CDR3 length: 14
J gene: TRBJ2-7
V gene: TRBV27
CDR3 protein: CASAQTGLPYEQYF

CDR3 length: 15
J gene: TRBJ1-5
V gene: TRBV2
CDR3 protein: CASSFGTASGQPQHF

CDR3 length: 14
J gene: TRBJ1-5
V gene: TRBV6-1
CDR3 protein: CASSEGQGTQPQHF

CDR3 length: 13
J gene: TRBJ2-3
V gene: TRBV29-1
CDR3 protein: CSAERGPPGTQYF

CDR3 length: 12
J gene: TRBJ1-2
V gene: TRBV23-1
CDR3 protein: CASRGLVYGYTF

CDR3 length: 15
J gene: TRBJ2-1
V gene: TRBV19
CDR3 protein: CASSPAWRRVDEQFF

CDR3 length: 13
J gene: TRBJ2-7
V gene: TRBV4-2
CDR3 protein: CASSQSGSGGQYF

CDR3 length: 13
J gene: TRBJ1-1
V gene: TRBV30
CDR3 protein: CASWTEINTEAFF

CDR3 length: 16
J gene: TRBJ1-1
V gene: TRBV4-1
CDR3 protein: CASSQPRDLMNTEAFF

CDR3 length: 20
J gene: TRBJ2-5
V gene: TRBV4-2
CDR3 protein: CASSQDTSGPPNRKQETQYF

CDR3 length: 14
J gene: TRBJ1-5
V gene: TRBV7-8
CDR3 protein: CASSLLGYNQPQHF

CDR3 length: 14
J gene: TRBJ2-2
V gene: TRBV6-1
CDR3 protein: CASSDRTNTGELFF

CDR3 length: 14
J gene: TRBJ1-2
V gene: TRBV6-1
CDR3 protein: CASSEQRSLGGYTF

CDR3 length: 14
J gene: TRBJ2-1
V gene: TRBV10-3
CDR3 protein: CAISSGRTNNEQFF

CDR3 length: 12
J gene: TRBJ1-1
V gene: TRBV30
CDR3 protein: CASSDRLTEAFF

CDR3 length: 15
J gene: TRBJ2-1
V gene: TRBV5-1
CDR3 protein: CASSPTVVVNNEQFF

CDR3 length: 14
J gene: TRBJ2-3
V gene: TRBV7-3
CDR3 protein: CASSSTGTHHTQYF

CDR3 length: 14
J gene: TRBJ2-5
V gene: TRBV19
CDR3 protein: CASKAFRSQETQYF

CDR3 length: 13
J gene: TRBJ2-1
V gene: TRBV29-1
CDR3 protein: CSVAGRAYNEQFF

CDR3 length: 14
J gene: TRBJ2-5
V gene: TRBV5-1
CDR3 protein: CASSFSTVQETQYF

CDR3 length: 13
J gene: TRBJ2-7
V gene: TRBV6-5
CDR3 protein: CASSYSGRYEQYF

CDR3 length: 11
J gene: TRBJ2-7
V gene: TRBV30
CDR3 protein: CAWNLVGEQYF

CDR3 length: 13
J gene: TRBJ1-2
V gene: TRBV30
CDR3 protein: CAWSVRASAGYTF

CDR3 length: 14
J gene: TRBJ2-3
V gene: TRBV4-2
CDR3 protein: CASSYGTARDTQYF

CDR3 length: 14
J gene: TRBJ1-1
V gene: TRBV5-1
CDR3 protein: CASSPGGGNTEAFF

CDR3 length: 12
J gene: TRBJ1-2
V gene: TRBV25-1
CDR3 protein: CASSLDPYGYTF

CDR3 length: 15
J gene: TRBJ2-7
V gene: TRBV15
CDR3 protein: CATSGVRGVGYEQYF

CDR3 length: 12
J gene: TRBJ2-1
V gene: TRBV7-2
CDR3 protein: CATQVGQSEQFF

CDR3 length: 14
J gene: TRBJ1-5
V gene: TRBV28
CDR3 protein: CASSFRTGNQPQHF